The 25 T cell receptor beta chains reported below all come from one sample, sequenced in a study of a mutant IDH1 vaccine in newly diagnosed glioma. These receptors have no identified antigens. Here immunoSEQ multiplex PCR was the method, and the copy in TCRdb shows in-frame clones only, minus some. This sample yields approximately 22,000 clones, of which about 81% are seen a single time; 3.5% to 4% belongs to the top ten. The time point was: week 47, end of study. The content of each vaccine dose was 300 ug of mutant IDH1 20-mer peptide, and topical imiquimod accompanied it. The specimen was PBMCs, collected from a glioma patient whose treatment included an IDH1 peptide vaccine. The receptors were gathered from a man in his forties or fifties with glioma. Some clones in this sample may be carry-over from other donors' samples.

The CDR3 is CASSDPGRRSGYTF. The CDR3 coding sequence is TGCGCCAGCAGCGACCCGGGGAGACGGAGTGGCTACACCTTC. The chain is built from TRBV5-1 and TRBJ1-2; D gene uncertain. Germline CDR1 is SGHRS and CDR2 is YFSETQ. The CDR3 is made up of 14 amino acids. Trimming removed 4 bases at V and 7 bases at J, with 17 bases between.

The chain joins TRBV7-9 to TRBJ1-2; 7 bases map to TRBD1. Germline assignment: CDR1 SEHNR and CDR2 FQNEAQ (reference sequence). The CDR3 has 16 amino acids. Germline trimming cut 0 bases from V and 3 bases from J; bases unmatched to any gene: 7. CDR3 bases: TGTGCCAGCAGCTTAGCCGGGACAGTTATTCACTATGGCTACACCTTC. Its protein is CASSLAGTVIHYGYTF.

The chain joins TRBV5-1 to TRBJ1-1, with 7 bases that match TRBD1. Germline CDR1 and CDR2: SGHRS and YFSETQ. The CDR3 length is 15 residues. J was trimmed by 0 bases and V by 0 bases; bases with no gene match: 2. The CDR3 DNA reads TGCGCCAGCAGCTTGGGGGACAGCTTGAACACTGAAGCTTTCTTT. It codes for CASSLGDSLNTEAFF.

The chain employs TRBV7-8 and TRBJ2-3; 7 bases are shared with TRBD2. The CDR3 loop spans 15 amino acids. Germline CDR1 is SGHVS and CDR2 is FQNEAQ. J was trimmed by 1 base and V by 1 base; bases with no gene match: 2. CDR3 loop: CASSLEGGGTDTQYF. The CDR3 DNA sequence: TGTGCCAGCAGCTTAGAGGGAGGGGGCACAGATACGCAGTATTTT.

CDR3 region: CASSIQQGAGEQYF. The DNA for the CDR3 is TGTGCCAGTAGTATTCAACAGGGGGCGGGGGAGCAGTACTTC. J is TRBJ2-7 and V is TRBV19; 9 nucleotides line up with TRBD1. V lost 3 bases, J lost 7 bases, and 7 bases stayed unmatched. This CDR3 is 14 amino acids long. Germline assignment: CDR1 LNHDA and CDR2 SQIVND (reference sequence). The whole variable domain, filled in from reference TRBV19 and TRBJ2-7, reads DGGITQSPKYLFRKEGQNVTLSCEQNLNHDAMYWYRQDPGQGLRLIYYSQIVNDFQKGDIAEGYSVSREKKESFPLTVTSAQKNPTAFYLCASSIQQGAGEQYFGPGTRLTVT.

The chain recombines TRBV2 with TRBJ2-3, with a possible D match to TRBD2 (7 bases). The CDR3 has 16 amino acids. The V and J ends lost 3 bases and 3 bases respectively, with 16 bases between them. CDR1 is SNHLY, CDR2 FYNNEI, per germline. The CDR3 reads CASSELRGGFTDTQYF. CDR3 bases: TGTGCCAGCAGTGAGTTAAGGGGGGGGTTTACAGATACGCAGTATTTT. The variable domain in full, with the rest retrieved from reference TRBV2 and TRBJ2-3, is EPEVTQTPSHQVTQMGQEVILRCVPISNHLYFYWYRQILGQKVEFLVSFYNNEISEKSEIFDDQFSVERPDGSNFTLKIRSTKLEDSAMYFCASSELRGGFTDTQYFGPGTRLTVL.

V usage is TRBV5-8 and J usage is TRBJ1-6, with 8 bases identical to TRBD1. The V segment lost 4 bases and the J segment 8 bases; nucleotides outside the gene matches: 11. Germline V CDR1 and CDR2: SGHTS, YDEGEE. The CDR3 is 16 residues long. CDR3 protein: CASSRYQDRAHSPLHF. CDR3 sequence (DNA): TGTGCCAGCAGCCGTTATCAGGACAGGGCGCATTCACCCCTCCACTTT.

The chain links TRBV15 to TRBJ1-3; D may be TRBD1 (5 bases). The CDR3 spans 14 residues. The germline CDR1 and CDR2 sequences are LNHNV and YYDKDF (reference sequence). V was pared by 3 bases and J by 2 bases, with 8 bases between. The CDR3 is CATSSLGAGNTIYF. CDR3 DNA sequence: TGTGCCACCAGCAGCCTAGGGGCTGGAAACACCATATATTTT.

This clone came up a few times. The CDR3 loop reads CAWSIVVSGNGYTF. The CDR3, as DNA: TGTGCCTGGAGTATCGTTGTGTCTGGGAATGGCTACACCTTC. This sequence joins TRBV30 and TRBJ1-2; D gene uncertain. CDR3 length: 14 amino acids. Trimming removed 2 bases at V and 6 bases at J, with 16 bases between. In germline, CDR1 is GTSNPN, CDR2 SVGIG (reference sequence).

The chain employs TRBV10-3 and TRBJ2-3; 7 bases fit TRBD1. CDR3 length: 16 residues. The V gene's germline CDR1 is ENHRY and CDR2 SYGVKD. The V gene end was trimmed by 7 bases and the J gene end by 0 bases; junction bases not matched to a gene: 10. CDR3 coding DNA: TGTGCCATCACCAGCATATCGACAGGGAGCACAGATACGCAGTATTTT. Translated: CAITSISTGSTDTQYF.

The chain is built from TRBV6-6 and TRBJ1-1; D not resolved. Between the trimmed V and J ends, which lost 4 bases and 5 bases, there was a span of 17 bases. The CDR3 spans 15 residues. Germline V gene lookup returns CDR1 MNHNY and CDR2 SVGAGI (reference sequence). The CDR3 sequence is CASSSPGPIWTEAFF. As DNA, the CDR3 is TGTGCCAGCAGTTCCCCGGGCCCGATTTGGACTGAAGCTTTCTTT.

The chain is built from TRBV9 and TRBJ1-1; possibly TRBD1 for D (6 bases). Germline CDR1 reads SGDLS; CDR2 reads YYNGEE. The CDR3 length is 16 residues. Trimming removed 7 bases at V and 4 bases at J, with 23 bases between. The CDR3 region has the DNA TGTGCCAGCGCGGTAGACGGAGCAGGGGACACCACTGAAGCTTTCTTT. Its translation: CASAVDGAGDTTEAFF.

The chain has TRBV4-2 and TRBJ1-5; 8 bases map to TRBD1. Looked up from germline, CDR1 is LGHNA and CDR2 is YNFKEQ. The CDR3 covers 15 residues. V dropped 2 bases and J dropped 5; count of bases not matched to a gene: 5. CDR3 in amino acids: CASSQQGALDQPQHF. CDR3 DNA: TGTGCCAGCAGCCAACAGGGGGCATTGGATCAGCCCCAGCATTTT.

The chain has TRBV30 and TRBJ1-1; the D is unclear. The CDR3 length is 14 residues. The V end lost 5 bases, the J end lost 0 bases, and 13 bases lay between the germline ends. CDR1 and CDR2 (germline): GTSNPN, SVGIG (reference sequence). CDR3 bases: TGTGCCTGGGTGTACGGAGGAATGAACACTGAAGCTTTCTTT. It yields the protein CAWVYGGMNTEAFF.

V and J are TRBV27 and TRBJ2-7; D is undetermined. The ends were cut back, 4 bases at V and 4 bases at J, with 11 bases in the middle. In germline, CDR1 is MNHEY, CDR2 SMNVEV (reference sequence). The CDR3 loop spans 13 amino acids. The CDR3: CASSSEVGYEQYF. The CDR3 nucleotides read TGTGCCAGCAGTTCTGAAGTGGGTTACGAGCAGTACTTC.

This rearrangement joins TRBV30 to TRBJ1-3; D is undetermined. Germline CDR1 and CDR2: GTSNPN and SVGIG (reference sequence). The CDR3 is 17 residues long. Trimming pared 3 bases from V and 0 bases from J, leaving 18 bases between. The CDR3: CAWRRAKEESSGNTIYF. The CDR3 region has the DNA TGTGCCTGGAGGCGTGCGAAGGAGGAGAGCTCTGGAAACACCATATATTTT.

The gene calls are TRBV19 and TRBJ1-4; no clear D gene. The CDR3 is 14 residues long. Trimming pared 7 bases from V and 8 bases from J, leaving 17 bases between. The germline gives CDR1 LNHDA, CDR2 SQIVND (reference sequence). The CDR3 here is CASNPTASPEKLFF. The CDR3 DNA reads TGTGCCAGTAATCCGACGGCTTCCCCCGAAAAACTGTTTTTT.

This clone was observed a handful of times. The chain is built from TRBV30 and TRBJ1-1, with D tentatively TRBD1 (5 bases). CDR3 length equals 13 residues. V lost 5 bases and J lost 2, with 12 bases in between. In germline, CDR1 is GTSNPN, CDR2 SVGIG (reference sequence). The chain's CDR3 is CAWSRDYNTEAFF. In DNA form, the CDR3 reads TGTGCCTGGTCCCGGGACTATAACACTGAAGCTTTCTTT.

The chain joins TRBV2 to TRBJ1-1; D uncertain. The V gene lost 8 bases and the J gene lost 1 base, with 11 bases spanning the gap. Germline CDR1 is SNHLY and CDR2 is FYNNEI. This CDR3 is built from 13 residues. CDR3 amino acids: CASSRTENTEAFF. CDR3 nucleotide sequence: TGTGCCAGCTCGAGGACGGAGAACACTGAAGCTTTCTTT.

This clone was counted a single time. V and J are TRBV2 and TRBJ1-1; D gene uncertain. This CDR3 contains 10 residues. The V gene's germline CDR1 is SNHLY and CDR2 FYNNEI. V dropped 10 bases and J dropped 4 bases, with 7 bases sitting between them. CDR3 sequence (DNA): TGTGCCATAGCTGGCACTGAAGCTTTCTTT. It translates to CAIAGTEAFF.

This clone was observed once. CDR3 nucleotides: TGTGCCAGCAGCTTATCAGCCCGCACAGATACGCAGTATTTT. It translates to CASSLSARTDTQYF. J is TRBJ2-3 and V is TRBV7-9, with D uncertain. The CDR3 sequence is 14 residues long. Germline lookup yields CDR1 SEHNR and CDR2 FQNEAQ (reference sequence). V lost 2 bases and J lost 1, with 7 bases in between.

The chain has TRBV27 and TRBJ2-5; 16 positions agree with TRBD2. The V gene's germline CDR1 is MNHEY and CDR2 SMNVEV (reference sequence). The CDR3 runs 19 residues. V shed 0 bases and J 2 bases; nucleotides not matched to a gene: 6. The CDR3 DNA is TGTGCCAGCAGTTTATCGATCGGGACTAGCGGGAGGGGTCAAGAGACCCAGTACTTC. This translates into CASSLSIGTSGRGQETQYF.

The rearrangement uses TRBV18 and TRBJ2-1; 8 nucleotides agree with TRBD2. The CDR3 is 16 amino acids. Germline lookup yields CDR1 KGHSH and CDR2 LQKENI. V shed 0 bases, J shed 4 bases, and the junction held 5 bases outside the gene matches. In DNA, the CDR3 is TGTGCCAGCTCACCACCGCGAATAGCGGGGTACAATGAGCAGTTCTTC. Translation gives CASSPPRIAGYNEQFF.

The chain's CDR3 is CANTGTGAYEQYF. DNA for the CDR3: TGTGCCAACACCGGGACAGGGGCCTACGAGCAGTACTTC. The V and J genes are TRBV2 and TRBJ2-7, with TRBD1 matching 10 bases. This CDR3 is built from 13 residues. Germline CDR1 reads SNHLY; CDR2 reads FYNNEI. After removal of 10 bases from V and 2 bases from J, the junction contained 5 bases not matched to a gene.

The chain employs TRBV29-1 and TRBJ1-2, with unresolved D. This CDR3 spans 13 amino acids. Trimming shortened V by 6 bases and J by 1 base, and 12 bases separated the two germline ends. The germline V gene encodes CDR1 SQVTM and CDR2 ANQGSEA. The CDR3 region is CSVGKDHNYGYTF. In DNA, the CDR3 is TGCAGCGTCGGCAAGGACCATAACTATGGCTACACCTTC.